The 16 T cell receptor beta chains below were found in one sample sequenced in a study of spatial heterogeneity in lung cancer. Study-level points and caveats: Mutation counts in tumors were tracked by counts of expanded intratumoral alpha and beta TCRs.

Specified time point: sample taken at primary tumor resection. TCRdb recomputed calls from the 5' RACE reads with MiXCR, one row per CDR3 protein. The sample includes 9,500 to 13,000 distinct CDR3 sequences, 12% seen only once; the top ten take about 10%. These receptors are not linked to any known antigen. The sample consisted of lung tumor tissue, taken at surgery. The receptor source for this set is a male donor with early-stage non-small cell lung cancer.

This clonotype is deemed medium-sized. Found in a library prepared for alpha chains, this beta chain is an off-target read, and its abundance has little meaning. The genes are TRBV3-1 and TRBJ1-2; the D is unclear. The V and J ends lost 5 bases and 1 base respectively, with 2 bases between them. The CDR3 runs to 11 residues. Germline V gene lookup returns CDR1 LGHDT and CDR2 YNNKEL (reference sequence). CDR3 residues: CASSYNYGYTF. CDR3 sequence (DNA): TGTGCCAGCAGCTATAACTATGGCTACACCTTC.

Comment on this clonotype: The library was prepared for alpha chains; this beta chain is a stray read, so its frequency means little. The chain employs TRBV7-3 and TRBJ1-1; possible D gene TRBD1, 5 bases. The V gene lost 7 bases and the J gene lost 2 bases, with 8 bases spanning the gap. The germline gives CDR1 SGHTA, CDR2 FQGTGA. The CDR3 is made up of 12 amino acids. CDR3 coding DNA: TGTGCCAGCACACAGGAAAACACTGAAGCTTTCTTT. Its protein product is CASTQENTEAFF.

A few counts support this clonotype. With the library built for alpha chains, this beta chain is off target and its frequency is not meaningful. V usage is TRBV12-3 or TRBV12-4 and J usage is TRBJ2-3; the D gene is possibly TRBD2 (5 bases). Trimming removed 8 bases from V and 2 bases from J, with 23 bases in between. This CDR3 is 17 amino acids long. The CDR3 sequence: CASSLQLGDVSTDTQYF. Here the CDR3 DNA reads TGTGCCAGCTCCCTGCAATTGGGAGACGTTTCCACAGATACGCAGTATTTT.

This clonotype was detected many times. This beta chain is off target for a library built for alpha chains, so its abundance means little. The rearrangement uses TRBV7-9 and TRBJ1-1; D gene unclear. With 1 base removed from V and 4 bases from J, the gap between germline ends came to 13 bases. The germline V gene has CDR1 SEHNR and CDR2 FQNEAQ (reference sequence). This CDR3 is 15 amino acids long. CDR3 amino acids: CASSLGGGVGTEAFF. The CDR3 bases are TGTGCCAGCAGCTTAGGTGGTGGGGTGGGCACTGAAGCTTTCTTT.

This clonotype was counted ten times or more. Little can be read into the size of this beta chain, an off-target read in a library designed for alpha chains. This chain uses TRBV7-2 with TRBJ2-6; D is perhaps TRBD2 (5 bases). This CDR3 comprises 15 residues. Trimming stripped 3 bases from V and 4 bases from J, with 10 bases between. The germline V gene has CDR1 SGHTA and CDR2 FQGNSA. The CDR3 region has the DNA TGTGCCAGCAGCTTTCGGGGATCCGGGGCCAACGTCCTGACTTTC. It yields the protein CASSFRGSGANVLTF.

As for this clonotype: This beta chain is a stray read from a library made for alpha chains; its abundance is not meaningful. V and J are TRBV5-4 and TRBJ2-3, with D perhaps matching TRBD2 (5 bases). The CDR3 is 15 residues long. The V end was cut by 1 base, the J end by 1 base, with 10 bases between. The germline V gene encodes CDR1 SGHNT and CDR2 YYREEE (reference sequence). The DNA for the CDR3 is TGTGCCAGCAGCTTGCAGGAGGATGGCACAGATACGCAGTATTTT. This gives the protein CASSLQEDGTDTQYF. Variable domain in full (rest from reference TRBV5-4 and TRBJ2-3): ETGVTQSPTHLIKTRGQQVTLRCSSQSGHNTVSWYQQALGQGPQFIFQYYREEENGRGNFPPRFSGLQFPNYSSELNVNALELDDSALYLCASSLQEDGTDTQYFGPGTRLTVL.

This clonotype was picked up many times. This beta chain lies outside the target of a library built for alpha chains; its clone size means little. The chain is built from TRBV2 and TRBJ1-5; D uncertain. The ends were cut back, 4 bases at V and 6 bases at J, with 7 bases in the middle. Germline V gene sequence: CDR1 SNHLY, CDR2 FYNNEI. This CDR3 comprises 12 residues. The CDR3 loop reads CASSVALQPQHF. The DNA for the CDR3 is TGTGCCAGCAGTGTGGCGCTTCAGCCCCAGCATTTT.

By sample fraction, this clonotype is medium-sized. This beta chain was picked up by a library intended for alpha chains and is off target, so its count carries little meaning. The V call is TRBV7-6, the J call TRBJ2-5, with D perhaps TRBD2 (6 bases). V was pared by 5 bases and J by 5 bases, with 18 bases between. Germline values: CDR1 SGHVS, CDR2 FNYEAQ. The CDR3 is 15 amino acids. In DNA form, the CDR3 reads TGTGCCAGCAGCCCCAGGACGTCGGGAGTCGAGACCCAGTACTTC. Translation: CASSPRTSGVETQYF. The full variable domain, rest sourced from reference TRBV7-6 and TRBJ2-5, is GAGVSQSPRYKVTKRGQDVALRCDPISGHVSLYWYRQALGQGPEFLTYFNYEAQQDKSGLPNDRFSAERPEGSISTLTIQRTEQRDSAMYRCASSPRTSGVETQYFGPGTRLLVL.

This clonotype came up many times. With the library built for alpha chains, this beta chain is off target and its frequency is not meaningful. V and J are TRBV7-2 and TRBJ2-3; the match to TRBD2 covers 10 bases. With 1 base clipped from V and 2 bases from J, the junction kept 9 bases outside the gene matches. CDR3 length equals 18 residues. The germline CDR1 and CDR2 sequences are SGHTA and FQGNSA. The CDR3 sequence: CASSLVSLAGALTDTQYF. The CDR3 DNA is TGTGCCAGCAGCTTAGTTTCCCTAGCGGGAGCCCTCACAGATACGCAGTATTTT.

This clonotype was seen many times. The library was designed around alpha chains, so this beta chain is a stray read whose abundance carries little weight. The chain couples TRBV20-1 to TRBJ2-7, with D perhaps matching TRBD1 (6 bases). Germline V gives CDR1 DFQATT, CDR2 SNEGSKA (reference sequence). The CDR3 has 16 residues. The V gene lost 4 bases and the J gene lost 1 base, with 20 bases spanning the gap. The CDR3 DNA sequence: TGCAGTGCTACTCCTTCCGGGACACCCTATTCCTACGAGCAGTACTTC. Its protein product is CSATPSGTPYSYEQYF.

This clonotype was recorded at least ten times. Being off target in a library aimed at alpha chains, this beta chain has a size of little meaning. The rearrangement joins TRBV3-1 to TRBJ1-1; no definite D call. This CDR3 is built from 14 residues. Germline V gives CDR1 LGHDT, CDR2 YNNKEL (reference sequence). Deletions cut 1 base from V and 4 bases from J, with 10 bases between. CDR3 coding DNA: TGTGCCAGCAGCCAAGTAGGTCTAGCCACTGAAGCTTTCTTT. Amino acids: CASSQVGLATEAFF.

This clonotype has at least ten counts. This beta chain is off target for a library built for alpha chains, so its abundance means little. The chain is built from TRBV27 and TRBJ1-6, with D maybe TRBD1 (5 bases). V lost 6 bases and J 8 bases, leaving 11 bases between the germline ends. Germline CDR1 MNHEY, CDR2 SMNVEV (reference sequence). The CDR3 runs 13 residues. DNA of the CDR3: TGTGCCAGCAGCTCTGACAGCTATTCACCCCTCCACTTT. This translates into CASSSDSYSPLHF.

This clonotype was counted many times. Because this beta chain is a stray read in a library intended to capture alpha chains, its abundance should not be given much weight. The CDR3 reads CASSRDRGYTEAFF. CDR3 coding DNA: TGTGCCAGCAGCCGGGATCGGGGGTACACTGAAGCTTTCTTT. The V call is TRBV12-3 or TRBV12-4, the J call TRBJ1-1; possible D gene TRBD1, 5 bases. Trimming left V 6 bases short and J 3 bases short, with 14 bases between. This CDR3 has 14 residues.

This clonotype counts as medium-sized (0.01 to 0.1%). This beta chain was picked up by a library intended for alpha chains and is off target, so its count carries little meaning. The rearrangement links TRBV5-1 to TRBJ1-2; D is unresolved. Trimming left V 3 bases short and J 8 bases short, with 20 bases between. The CDR3 is 15 residues long. From germline, CDR1 is SGHRS and CDR2 YFSETQ. DNA for the CDR3: TGCGCCAGCAGCTCAAACGTTGTCCGAGCTGGGGGCTACACCTTC. This codes for CASSSNVVRAGGYTF.

In its sample, this clonotype ranks as large. This beta chain slipped into a library made for alpha chains as a stray read, so its size is not meaningful. The genes are TRBV29-1 and TRBJ2-3; D might be TRBD1 (5 bases). Looked up from germline, CDR1 is SQVTM and CDR2 is ANQGSEA. The V gene lost 7 bases and the J gene lost 4 bases, with 9 bases spanning the gap. The CDR3 extends over 11 amino acids. The CDR3 nucleotides read TGCAGCGGAGGACAACCAGATACGCAGTATTTT. Translated: CSGGQPDTQYF.

A remark on this clonotype: This beta chain represents an off-target read in a library built for alpha chains; its size is of limited meaning. This chain joins TRBV4-1 and TRBJ1-2; D call uncertain. Germline assignment: CDR1 MGHRA and CDR2 YSYEKL. The CDR3 has 13 residues. V lost 0 bases and J 4 bases, leaving 6 bases between the germline ends. The CDR3 region has the DNA TGCGCCAGCAGCCAAGATCATCTCTATGGCTACACCTTC. Translating it yields CASSQDHLYGYTF.